The present entry profiles one T cell receptor (beta chain) with its context. This clonotype showed up many times. The specificity of this receptor is unknown. No base quality values were provided; no much bigger clone lies one nucleotide off. Library preparation used 5' RACE. TCRdb shows the sequencer as Illumina HiSeq 2500. A second PCR of roughly 7 to 11 cycles was performed with a sample-barcoded 5' primer and a J-beta primer mix. A template-switch 5' adaptor carrying 12 random nucleotides introduced a unique molecular identifier onto each TCR beta cDNA molecule. Each sample yielded at least 2.5 million CDR3-containing paired-end reads. All of the RNA was converted into first-strand cDNA using the Mint cDNA synthesis kit, with a TRBC-specific oligonucleotide serving as the primer. After uracil-DNA glycosylase treatment, a first 18-cycle PCR used universal primers M1SS and BC2_uni_R on all cDNA. For the original study's pipeline: For normalization, 1 million high-quality reads were randomly selected from each sample, with every read carrying a distinct molecular identifier. Reads with shared molecular identifiers were discarded instead of being binned into consensus sequences. MiTCR, set to a Q25 quality threshold and the strictest error-elimination algorithm, was used for CDR3 identification, clonotype clustering and error correction. A nonparametric unseen species model using Euler transformation provided a lower-bound estimate of total TCR beta diversity. The public reads were quality trimmed at Q25 with fastp and then assembled into clones with MiXCR by TCRdb, keeping productive beta chains. Merged by CDR3 protein, the rows form single entries marked with the most common genes and DNA. The V and J calls, along with clone size, are taken from TCRdb and not from the paper's own processing. In this sample the table shows approximately 680,000 distinct CDR3 sequences, 32% of which occur a single time. Of the sample, over 15% is held by the ten largest clones.

The junction carries 11 bases between V and J, which are trimmed by 5 bases and 5 bases respectively. Looking up the germline V gene yields CDR1 SGHVS and CDR2 FQNEAQ. The CDR3, cysteine through phenylalanine, is 13 amino acids long. Of the read, only the CDR3 DNA is kept; its 39 bases are in frame from base 1. The donors were under 40 Caucasian individuals from Russia, aged roughly 6 to 100 years, who were systemically healthy. Each donor gave ten milliliters of peripheral blood, drawn into EDTA-treated Vacutainer tubes. Ficoll-Paque density-gradient centrifugation was used to isolate PBMCs, with at least 6.5 million per sample. Total RNA, at least 6 micrograms per sample, was extracted from PBMCs with Trizol reagent. For every donor, an aliquot of PBMCs went through flow cytometry to measure the percentages of naive CD45RAhigh/CD27high T cells. The sample comes from a study of blood T cells in healthy people across ages (dated by TCRdb to between 2014 and 2017). Regarding the study in general: In model experiments, roughly one uniquely barcoded TCR beta cDNA molecule per two T cells was captured by template switching. Age-related changes in TCR beta repertoire diversity were measured in the study by deep sequencing normalized with unique cDNA molecular identifiers. The donors were divided into four age groups: young (average around 16 years), middle-aged (roughly 40), aged (about 60) and long-lived (more than 75). To avoid experimental bias, donors of different ages were spread randomly across the sequencing lanes. Two additional independent replicas of 1 million unique cDNA reads from the same blood draw were analyzed for two donors (one aged 18 to 29 and one aged 80 or older). General findings and caveats noted by the study authors: Because donor CMV infection status was unknown, age-related changes in expanded clonotypes were potentially confounded. As age increased, observed TCR beta diversity per million T cells dropped in a roughly linear way, and a significant reduction was already evident by age 40. Since profiling was done on bulk unsorted PBMCs, naive and antigen-experienced compartments could not be conclusively compared. Compared with the aged group, the long-lived group had more naive CD4+ T cells, fewer expanded clones and increased TCR diversity, a pattern suggesting age selection. Estimates of total diversity based on one million sequenced T cells were regarded as lower bounds and as underestimates. The percentage of naive T cells measured by flow cytometry correlated strongly with observed TCR beta diversity.

The TCR sequence derives from a woman older than 75 in good health. Donor details come from another sample of the same person, matched by shared clones. The specimen sequenced was blood. The chain uses TRBV7-8 and TRBJ2-3; no D gene is confidently identified. The CDR3 loop reads CASSPGIKDTQYF. The nucleotide sequence is TGTGCCAGCAGCCCCGGCATTAAAGATACGCAGTATTTT.